The 27 T cell receptor beta chains listed next were all sequenced from one sample in a study of blood T cell repertoires in COVID-19. Sequenced by immunoSEQ multiplex PCR; TCRdb stores in-frame clones only, minus some. Of fewer than 15,000 clones listed, about three quarters are singletons. The sequencing input was peripheral blood. The receptors were gathered from a woman of 80 years or more with acute or convalescent COVID-19.

The V gene is TRBV10-2, the J gene TRBJ1-1; 7 positions agree with TRBD1. V shed 6 bases and J 2 bases; nucleotides not matched to a gene: 6. Per the germline V gene, CDR1 is WSHSY and CDR2 is SAAADI. The CDR3 contains 14 residues. The CDR3, as DNA: TGCGCCAGCAGAGCCGGACAGGTCAACACTGAAGCTTTCTTT. This encodes CASRAGQVNTEAFF.

The CDR3 region is CASSPIGTSGGVSYEQYF. Here the CDR3 DNA reads TGTGCCAGCAGTCCGATCGGGACTAGCGGGGGGGTTTCCTACGAGCAGTACTTC. J is TRBJ2-7 and V is TRBV27; 16 positions match TRBD2. The CDR3 totals 18 residues. Germline loops: CDR1 MNHEY, CDR2 SMNVEV (reference sequence). With V trimmed by 5 bases and J by 1 base, 8 bases remained unmatched.

The rearrangement links TRBV2 to TRBJ2-3; possibly TRBD2 for D (5 bases). The CDR3 spans 14 residues. CDR1 is SNHLY and CDR2 is FYNNEI in the germline V gene. Trimming removed 4 bases at V and 7 bases at J, with 15 bases between. The CDR3 DNA is TGTGCCAGCAGTGCGACGGACTGGGAAAATACGCAGTATTTT. Its translation is CASSATDWENTQYF.

The rearrangement uses TRBV6-5 and TRBJ1-1; TRBD1 might be the D (5 bases). CDR3 size: 12 residues. Germline CDR1 MNHEY, CDR2 SVGAGI. With 9 bases removed from V and 10 bases from J, the gap between germline ends came to 18 bases. CDR3 residues: CASWYGGGAAFF. The DNA of the CDR3 is TGTGCCAGTTGGTATGGCGGGGGAGCAGCTTTCTTT.

This sequence joins TRBV2 and TRBJ2-1, with D maybe TRBD1 (5 bases). V was trimmed by 8 bases and J by 6 bases, leaving 14 bases between them. The CDR3 loop spans 13 amino acids. Germline V CDR1 and CDR2: SNHLY, FYNNEI. The CDR3 here is CASSQIGVNEQFF. The CDR3 nucleotides are TGTGCCAGCTCCCAAATAGGGGTCAATGAGCAGTTCTTC.

V usage is TRBV27 and J usage is TRBJ1-1, with D perhaps matching TRBD1 (5 bases). The CDR3 covers 15 residues. Germline V gene data show CDR1 as MNHEY and CDR2 as SMNVEV (reference sequence). V shed 1 base and J shed 1 base, with 10 bases lying between them. For the CDR3, the DNA is TGTGCCAGCAGTTTATATCAGGGAGGGAACACTGAAGCTTTCTTT. Translation gives CASSLYQGGNTEAFF.

The DNA of the CDR3 is TGTGCCACCAGCAGAGATCGCGGAGAAGAGACCCAGTACTTC. Translation gives CATSRDRGEETQYF. The chain has TRBV15 and TRBJ2-5; D unclear. Trimming removed 0 bases at V and 3 bases at J, with 8 bases between. The CDR3 extends over 14 amino acids. CDR1 is LNHNV, CDR2 YYDKDF, per germline (reference sequence).

The gene calls are TRBV14 and TRBJ1-1; no clear D. CDR3 length: 15 residues. V lost 0 bases, J lost 1 base, and 9 bases lay in between. Germline CDR1 and CDR2: SGHDN and FVKESK. The CDR3 loop is CASSQEYYPNTEAFF. The CDR3 DNA reads as TGTGCCAGCAGCCAAGAGTACTATCCGAACACTGAAGCTTTCTTT. Full variable domain (missing parts from reference TRBV14 and TRBJ1-1): EAGVTQFPSHSVIEKGQTVTLRCDPISGHDNLYWYRRVMGKEIKFLLHFVKESKQDESGMPNNRFLAERTGGTYSTLKVQPAELEDSGVYFCASSQEYYPNTEAFFGQGTRLTVV.

The J gene is TRBJ2-1, the V gene TRBV5-4, with D unresolved. V dropped 1 base and J dropped 6 bases, with 8 bases sitting between them. The germline V gene encodes CDR1 SGHNT and CDR2 YYREEE (reference sequence). The CDR3 is 13 residues long. CDR3 sequence: CASSLFLLNEQFF. The CDR3 DNA follows: TGTGCCAGCAGCTTGTTTCTACTCAATGAGCAGTTCTTC.

The chain is built from TRBV5-1 and TRBJ1-3, with a possible D match to TRBD1 (5 bases). V lost 4 bases and J lost 3, with 11 bases in between. This CDR3 is built from 14 residues. Germline values: CDR1 SGHRS, CDR2 YFSETQ. The CDR3 DNA reads TGCGCCAGCAGCCCAAGAAGGGGTGGAAACACCATATATTTT. Translated: CASSPRRGGNTIYF. Full variable domain (outside the CDR3, taken from reference TRBV5-1 and TRBJ1-3): KAGVTQTPRYLIKTRGQQVTLSCSPISGHRSVSWYQQTPGQGLQFLFEYFSETQRNKGNFPGRFSGRQFSNSRSEMNVSTLELGDSALYLCASSPRRGGNTIYFGEGSWLTVV.

The chain carries TRBV3-1 (or the pseudogene TRBV3-2) and TRBJ2-2; 7 nucleotides agree with TRBD1. The J segment lost 5 bases and the V segment lost 2 bases, leaving 5 bases of the junction unmatched. This CDR3 comprises 15 residues. Germline CDR1 reads LGHDT; CDR2 reads YNNKEL (reference sequence). In DNA form, the CDR3 reads TGTGCCAGCAGCCAATGGGACAGCTATACCGGGGAGCTGTTTTTT. Amino acids: CASSQWDSYTGELFF.

The chain couples TRBV6-5 to TRBJ2-7; D possibly corresponds to TRBD1 (7 bases). The germline CDR1 and CDR2 sequences are MNHEY and SVGAGI. The ends were cut back, 5 bases at V and 4 bases at J, with 18 bases in the middle. CDR3 length: 15 amino acids. For the CDR3, the DNA is TGTGCCAGCAGTACGGAGGGGGGACAGATTTACGAGCAGTACTTC. Its translation is CASSTEGGQIYEQYF.

The V call is TRBV7-9, the J call TRBJ1-4; 8 bases align to TRBD1. Per germline, CDR1 SEHNR and CDR2 FQNEAQ (reference sequence). Unmatched junction bases numbered 7, after V lost 5 bases and J lost 8 bases. This CDR3 spans 14 amino acids. The CDR3, as DNA: TGTGCCAGCAGCCCCGGACAGGGTGGGGAAAAACTGTTTTTT. Its protein product is CASSPGQGGEKLFF.

The chain carries TRBV11-2 and TRBJ2-1; 11 bases match TRBD1. The CDR3 runs to 16 residues. J gave up 3 bases and V 6 bases, and 7 bases lay outside the gene matches. The germline gives CDR1 SGHAT, CDR2 FQNNGV. The CDR3 loop reads CASRPGQGALYNEQFF. The DNA for the CDR3 is TGTGCCAGCAGACCCGGACAGGGGGCTCTCTACAATGAGCAGTTCTTC.

This chain connects TRBV6-5 to TRBJ2-5; D possibly corresponds to TRBD2 (6 bases). The length of the CDR3 is 15 residues. Between the trimmed V and J ends, which lost 6 bases and 4 bases, there was a span of 18 bases. Per germline, CDR1 MNHEY and CDR2 SVGAGI. The CDR3 nucleotides are TGTGCCAGCAGACCACAGCAGGCGGGGTCAGAGACCCAGTACTTC. Translating gives CASRPQQAGSETQYF.

In its sample, this clone was seen a few times. V gene TRBV6-6 combines with J gene TRBJ1-2; no definite D call. Trimming left V 5 bases short and J 5 bases short, with 15 bases between. Germline lookup yields CDR1 MNHNY and CDR2 SVGAGI (reference sequence). The CDR3 consists of 14 residues. The CDR3 DNA is TGTGCCAGCAGTCAGACGGGGTTGGAGTATGGCTACACCTTC. Protein product: CASSQTGLEYGYTF.

The V call is TRBV6-5, the J call TRBJ1-2, with 9 bases that match TRBD1. The CDR3 runs 15 residues. Germline V lookup: CDR1 MNHEY, CDR2 SVGAGI. J gave up 5 bases and V 6 bases, and 10 bases lay outside the gene matches. The CDR3 sequence is CASSARTGDMYGYTF. The CDR3 DNA is TGTGCCAGCAGCGCAAGGACAGGGGACATGTATGGCTACACCTTC.

This clone was observed a few times. The rearrangement joins TRBV29-1 to TRBJ1-2; no definite D call. The CDR3 length is 13 residues. The V end lost 0 bases, the J end lost 5 bases, and 10 bases lay between the germline ends. The germline gives CDR1 SQVTM, CDR2 ANQGSEA. The CDR3 bases are TGCAGCGTTGAAGATGAGGAGTTTTATGGCTACACCTTC. The encoded protein is CSVEDEEFYGYTF.

The CDR3 protein is CASSMGLAGSHTQYF. In DNA, the CDR3 is TGTGCCAGTAGTATGGGACTAGCGGGGAGTCATACGCAGTATTTT. V gene TRBV19 combines with J gene TRBJ2-3, with 13 bases fitting TRBD2. The CDR3 has 15 residues. CDR1 LNHDA and CDR2 SQIVND come from the germline V gene (reference sequence). J lost 7 bases, V lost 3 bases, and 4 bases had no gene match.

The rearrangement links TRBV6-2 or TRBV6-3 to TRBJ2-2; 14 nucleotides line up with TRBD2. Germline V gene sequence: CDR1 MNHEY, CDR2 SVGEGT. Losses at the gene ends were 4 bases for V and 4 bases for J; bases not matched to a gene: 5. The CDR3 sequence is 17 residues long. This CDR3 is CASSWGLAGELTGELFF. CDR3 nucleotide sequence: TGTGCCAGCAGTTGGGGACTAGCGGGGGAGCTCACCGGGGAGCTGTTTTTT.

V gene TRBV15 combines with J gene TRBJ1-1; 8 bases match TRBD1. The germline gives CDR1 LNHNV, CDR2 YYDKDF (reference sequence). This CDR3 comprises 19 residues. V shed 0 bases, J shed 0 bases, and the junction held 12 bases outside the gene matches. CDR3 sequence: CATSREQGVRSRLNTEAFF. Written as DNA, the CDR3 is TGTGCCACCAGCAGAGAACAGGGGGTGCGTTCTAGGCTGAACACTGAAGCTTTCTTT.

This chain joins TRBV3-1 (or the pseudogene TRBV3-2) and TRBJ1-1; 8 positions agree with TRBD1. From germline, CDR1 is LGHDT and CDR2 YNNKEL (reference sequence). V was clipped by 1 base and J by 6 bases; unmatched bases: 4. The CDR3 consists of 14 residues. CDR3 sequence reads: CASSQVAGGPEAFF. In DNA form, the CDR3 reads TGTGCCAGCAGCCAAGTGGCAGGGGGCCCTGAAGCTTTCTTT.

This chain links TRBV18 with TRBJ1-3; D is uncertain. The germline V gene encodes CDR1 KGHSH and CDR2 LQKENI. The CDR3 covers 16 residues. The ends were cut back, 3 bases at V and 0 bases at J, with 12 bases in the middle. Here the CDR3 DNA reads TGTGCCAGCTCACCGTCAATTTTGAGCTCTGGAAACACCATATATTTT. It codes for CASSPSILSSGNTIYF. The whole variable domain, filled in from reference TRBV18 and TRBJ1-3, reads NAGVMQNPRHLVRRRGQEARLRCSPMKGHSHVYWYRQLPEEGLKFMVYLQKENIIDESGMPKERFSAEFPKEGPSILRIQQVVRGDSAAYFCASSPSILSSGNTIYFGEGSWLTVV.

The chain couples TRBV10-2 to TRBJ2-7, with 8 nucleotides matching TRBD1. This CDR3 is built from 14 residues. CDR1 is WSHSY and CDR2 is SAAADI in the germline V gene. The V segment lost 3 bases and the J segment 5 bases; nucleotides outside the gene matches: 6. The CDR3 region has the DNA TGCGCCAGCAGTGACCTCGGACAGGGTAACGAGCAGTACTTC. This encodes CASSDLGQGNEQYF.

The J gene is TRBJ1-2, the V gene TRBV7-9; 9 bases align to TRBD1. With 1 base clipped from V and 8 bases from J, the junction kept 5 bases outside the gene matches. The CDR3 covers 14 residues. Per the germline V gene, CDR1 is SEHNR and CDR2 is FQNEAQ (reference sequence). As DNA, the CDR3 is TGTGCCAGCAGCTTAGAAAACAGGGGGCAAGGCTACACCTTC. Translating it yields CASSLENRGQGYTF.

This CDR3 reads CASSRGTSGGPGTQYF. CDR3 coding DNA: TGTGCCAGCAGCCGGGGGACTAGCGGGGGCCCTGGGACCCAGTACTTC. The V call is TRBV7-3, the J call TRBJ2-5, with 14 bases lining up with TRBD2. Germline values: CDR1 SGHTA, CDR2 FQGTGA. The CDR3 has 16 residues. The junction had 9 bases not matched to a gene; V was cut back by 5 bases and J by 7 bases.

The rearrangement links TRBV6-6 to TRBJ2-2, with unresolved D. The CDR3 runs to 14 residues. CDR1 and CDR2 from the germline V gene are MNHNY and SVGAGI (reference sequence). Deletions cut 1 base from V and 2 bases from J, with 5 bases between. CDR3 sequence: CASSYFQNTGELFF. CDR3 in DNA: TGTGCCAGCAGTTACTTCCAAAACACCGGGGAGCTGTTTTTT.